The sample holds a few counts of the clone carrying this T cell receptor beta chain. Its antigen is currently unknown. This specimen comes from a study of identical twins. The CDR3 runs to 11 residues. Trimming took off 11 bases at V and 6 bases at J, with 14 bases between the two ends. Germline loops: CDR1 MNHEY, CDR2 SVGAGI. Whole-study findings and limits: Model-predicted out-of-frame TCR alpha sharing fell below observed values in monozygotic twins.

TCRdb called the 5' RACE reads again in MiXCR, with one record for every CDR3 protein. This sample carries 540,000 or so distinct CDR3 sequences, 20% to 25% of them seen once, and the ten largest clones take about 0.5%. Among all donors, each was a healthy Caucasian. The same data also contributed to another study, on yellow fever vaccine responses in identical twins.

This chain connects TRBV6-5 to TRBJ2-7; possible D gene TRBD2, 5 bases. This clonotype was sampled from a woman younger than 35 in good health. The sequencing sample was made of CD4+ T cells sorted from blood. The CDR3, as DNA: TGTGCCCGCAATTCGGGATTCGAGCAGTACTTC. Protein sequence: CARNSGFEQYF.